The 30 T cell receptor beta chains given below trace back to one sample, sequenced in a study of CD8+CD57+ T cells in acquired aplastic anemia. CDR3 and TCR beta VDJ profiling relied on genomic DNA as the template. From the reads, TCRdb called clonotypes with MiXCR, one entry per CDR3 protein. The table has about 240,000 distinct CDR3 sequences, about 44% seen once. Those patients picked for sequencing had displayed CD8+CD57+ cell expansion on flow cytometry. Sequenced sample: sorted CD4+, CD8+, or CD8+CD57+ T cells (not recorded which) from PBMCs. The receptors here all came from a human donor with aplastic anemia.

CDR3 sequence: CSVAGIYGYTF. The CDR3 coding sequence is TGCAGCGTCGCAGGGATCTATGGCTACACCTTC. The chain combines TRBV29-1 with TRBJ1-2, with D tentatively TRBD1 (5 bases). Between the trimmed V and J ends, which lost 6 bases and 4 bases, there was a span of 9 bases. The CDR3 covers 11 residues. Germline-derived CDR1 and CDR2 are SQVTM and ANQGSEA.

Points on this clonotype: A read error is possible here, since a much larger clone lies one base away. V and J are TRBV5-4 and TRBJ1-1, with 9 positions matching TRBD1. The germline CDR1 and CDR2 sequences are SGHNT and YYREEE (reference sequence). V trimming: 4 bases; J trimming: 4 bases; junction bases outside the gene matches: 11. The CDR3 has 16 residues. CDR3 loop: CASSQLWDRESTEAFF. CDR3 DNA sequence: TGTGCCAGCAGCCAACTGTGGGACAGGGAGAGCACTGAAGCTTTCTTT.

Ten or more counts support this clonotype. V is TRBV30 and J is TRBJ1-6, with 9 positions matching TRBD1. Germline CDR1 and CDR2: GTSNPN and SVGIG (reference sequence). The CDR3 extends over 14 amino acids. With V trimmed by 1 base and J by 9 bases, 4 bases remained unmatched. The CDR3 loop reads CAWSAGTGSSPLHF. Written as DNA, the CDR3 is TGTGCCTGGAGTGCCGGGACAGGGTCTTCACCCCTCCACTTT.

In regard to this clonotype: The junction departs from the called germline gene at one end, perhaps through a read error. The chain couples TRBV5-1 to TRBJ2-7; D remains unclear. Germline CDR1 is SGHRS and CDR2 is YFSETQ. This CDR3 is built from 14 residues. CDR3 in amino acids: CASSFMGSAYEQYF. CDR3 nucleotide sequence: TGTGCCAGCAGCTTTATGGGATCGGCCTACGAGCAGTACTTC.

The chain carries TRBV27 and TRBJ2-7, with 13 bases aligning to TRBD2. The CDR3 covers 14 residues. V lost 3 bases to trimming and J lost 6 bases; unmatched junction nucleotides: 2. Germline V gene sequence: CDR1 MNHEY, CDR2 SMNVEV (reference sequence). CDR3 residues: CASSFGLAGAEQYF. DNA for the CDR3: TGTGCCAGCAGTTTCGGACTAGCGGGAGCCGAGCAGTACTTC.

Ten or more counts support this clonotype. Here the CDR3 reads CASSEEVALNYGYTF. CDR3 sequence (DNA): TGCGCCAGCAGTGAGGAGGTAGCCCTAAACTATGGCTACACCTTC. This sequence joins TRBV10-2 and TRBJ1-2; D gene unclear. Germline CDR1 WSHSY, CDR2 SAAADI. This CDR3 has 15 residues. V was shortened by 2 bases and J by 2 bases, with 12 bases between the two germline ends.

This clonotype was seen only once. The CDR3 region is CSATGEYFEAFF. In DNA form, the CDR3 reads TGCAGTGCTACGGGCGAGTACTTTGAAGCTTTCTTT. The chain couples TRBV20-1 to TRBJ1-1; no reliable D call. With 4 bases removed from V and 7 bases from J, the gap between germline ends came to 13 bases. This CDR3 spans 12 amino acids. Germline V lookup: CDR1 DFQATT, CDR2 SNEGSKA (reference sequence).

This clonotype has a single count. The rearrangement joins TRBV6-4 to TRBJ2-2; 14 bases agree with TRBD2. Germline CDR1 is MRHNA and CDR2 is SNTAGT. Trimming removed 4 bases from V and 5 bases from J; junction bases left unmatched: 3. The CDR3 sequence is 16 residues long. CDR3 DNA sequence: TGTGCCAGCAGTGGGACTAGCGGGGGGAGGACCGGGGAGCTGTTTTTT. Translation gives CASSGTSGGRTGELFF.

At least ten counts were recorded for this clonotype. This chain joins TRBV7-9 and TRBJ2-5; 8 nucleotides align to TRBD1. Germline V gene data show CDR1 as SEHNR and CDR2 as FQNEAQ (reference sequence). V lost 5 bases and J lost 5; bases outside the gene matches: 10. This CDR3 region has 15 residues. The CDR3 nucleotides are TGTGCCAGCAGCCAGGACAGGGTTATGAGGGAGACCCAGTACTTC. Amino acid sequence: CASSQDRVMRETQYF.

This clonotype was counted at least ten times. The chain uses TRBV14 and TRBJ2-5; 12 bases map to TRBD2. The V gene end was trimmed by 1 base and the J gene end by 2 bases; junction bases not matched to a gene: 2. CDR3 length: 16 residues. Germline V gene lookup returns CDR1 SGHDN and CDR2 FVKESK. Here the CDR3 DNA reads TGTGCCAGCAGCCAAGGACTAGCGGGAGAACAAGAGACCCAGTACTTC. Residues: CASSQGLAGEQETQYF. The whole variable domain, remainder taken from reference TRBV14 and TRBJ2-5, is EAGVTQFPSHSVIEKGQTVTLRCDPISGHDNLYWYRRVMGKEIKFLLHFVKESKQDESGMPNNRFLAERTGGTYSTLKVQPAELEDSGVYFCASSQGLAGEQETQYFGPGTRLLVL.

This chain uses TRBV7-6 with TRBJ2-3; D call uncertain. The CDR3 extends over 13 amino acids. Trimming took off 4 bases at V and 11 bases at J, with 16 bases between the two ends. Germline CDR1 is SGHVS and CDR2 is FNYEAQ. CDR3: CASSYPALDEQYF. CDR3 in DNA: TGTGCCAGCAGCTACCCCGCACTGGATGAGCAGTATTTT. Filled out from reference TRBV7-6 and TRBJ2-3, the complete variable domain reads GAGVSQSPRYKVTKRGQDVALRCDPISGHVSLYWYRQALGQGPEFLTYFNYEAQQDKSGLPNDRFSAERPEGSISTLTIQRTEQRDSAMYRCASSYPALDEQYFGPGTRLTVL.

In its sample, this clonotype was seen once. V is TRBV7-6 and J is TRBJ2-7; TRBD1 agrees at 7 bases. Unmatched junction bases numbered 9, after V lost 4 bases and J lost 0 bases. The CDR3 covers 16 residues. Germline loops: CDR1 SGHVS, CDR2 FNYEAQ. The CDR3: CASSSMTGTDSYEQYF. In nucleotides, the CDR3 is TGTGCCAGCAGCTCAATGACCGGGACAGACTCCTACGAGCAGTACTTC.

A single count supports this clonotype. The rearrangement uses TRBV29-1 and TRBJ1-3, with TRBD1 as a possible D gene (5 bases). The CDR3 has 14 amino acids. Germline V gene sequence: CDR1 SQVTM, CDR2 ANQGSEA. V lost 4 bases and J 0 bases, leaving 10 bases between the germline ends. CDR3 DNA sequence: TGCAGCGTTGGTCCGGGGGACTCTGGAAACACCATATATTTT. The encoded protein is CSVGPGDSGNTIYF.

A note on this clonotype: A read error may be the cause here, since a much bigger clone is one base away. The conserved final phenylalanine or tryptophan is absent from the CDR3, which likely points to a read error. The chain recombines TRBV30 with TRBJ2-1, with D perhaps TRBD2 (5 bases). CDR1 is GTSNPN and CDR2 is SVGIG in the germline V gene (reference sequence). Between the trimmed V and J ends, which lost 2 bases and 12 bases, there was a span of 11 bases. The CDR3 totals 11 residues. CDR3 DNA: TGTGCCTGGAGTCCTGACTACCGGCAGTTCCTC. Translating gives CAWSPDYRQFL.

Ten or more counts support this clonotype. The rearrangement joins TRBV7-9 to TRBJ1-3; 9 bases align to TRBD1. With 5 bases clipped from V and 7 bases from J, the junction kept 3 bases outside the gene matches. The CDR3 totals 13 residues. The germline V gene has CDR1 SEHNR and CDR2 FQNEAQ (reference sequence). CDR3 DNA: TGTGCCAGCAGCCCCGGGACAGGGAACACCATATATTTT. Its protein product is CASSPGTGNTIYF.

V gene TRBV7-6 combines with J gene TRBJ2-7; 10 bases map to TRBD2. This CDR3 region has 16 residues. Losses at the gene ends were 2 bases for V and 3 bases for J; bases not matched to a gene: 7. Per the germline V gene, CDR1 is SGHVS and CDR2 is FNYEAQ. The CDR3 region has the DNA TGTGCCAGCAGCTTAAGGTCCCAGCGGGAGGGCTACGAGCAGTACTTC. It specifies CASSLRSQREGYEQYF. The whole variable domain, filled in from reference TRBV7-6 and TRBJ2-7, reads GAGVSQSPRYKVTKRGQDVALRCDPISGHVSLYWYRQALGQGPEFLTYFNYEAQQDKSGLPNDRFSAERPEGSISTLTIQRTEQRDSAMYRCASSLRSQREGYEQYFGPGTRLTVT.

This clonotype has a count of ten or more. The V call is TRBV7-9, the J call TRBJ1-1, with 7 positions matching TRBD1. The CDR3 is 14 residues long. In germline, CDR1 is SEHNR, CDR2 FQNEAQ (reference sequence). The ends lost 6 bases at V and 4 bases at J; junction bases unmatched: 8. The CDR3 DNA follows: TGTGCCAGCAGATCTGACAGGGTGAGCACTGAAGCTTTCTTT. Protein sequence: CASRSDRVSTEAFF.

This clonotype has a count of ten or more. The chain combines TRBV29-1 with TRBJ2-5; 15 bases map to TRBD2. This CDR3 contains 20 residues. CDR1 is SQVTM and CDR2 is ANQGSEA in the germline V gene. The V gene end was trimmed by 5 bases and the J gene end by 3 bases; junction bases not matched to a gene: 19. CDR3 region: CSVSWRTSGGAVHVKETQYF. The CDR3 DNA reads TGCAGCGTTTCTTGGAGGACTAGCGGGGGGGCGGTCCACGTGAAAGAGACCCAGTACTTC. Drawing the rest from reference TRBV29-1 and TRBJ2-5, the complete variable domain is SAVISQKPSRDICQRGTSLTIQCQVDSQVTMMFWYRQQPGQSLTLIATANQGSEATYESGFVIDKFPISRPNLTFSTLTVSNMSPEDSSIYLCSVSWRTSGGAVHVKETQYFGPGTRLLVL.

This sequence joins TRBV7-9 and TRBJ2-7, with D perhaps TRBD1 (6 bases). The CDR3 covers 13 residues. CDR1 SEHNR and CDR2 FQNEAQ come from the germline V gene (reference sequence). Trimming removed 5 bases from V and 7 bases from J, with 15 bases in between. This chain's CDR3 is CASSPGGDREQYF. The CDR3 DNA is TGTGCCAGCAGCCCGGGCGGTGACAGGGAGCAGTACTTC.

Worth noting for this clonotype: One end of the junction varies from germline; a read error may be responsible. The chain joins TRBV7-9 to TRBJ2-7, with TRBD1 matching over 12 bases. Per the germline V gene, CDR1 is SEHNR and CDR2 is FQNEAQ (reference sequence). CDR3 size: 16 residues. For the CDR3, the DNA is TGTGCCGGCAGCTTAGTTTCCGGGGACAGGGGGCATGAGCAGTACTTC. This translates into CAGSLVSGDRGHEQYF.

This clonotype was detected only once. The chain has TRBV15 and TRBJ2-5; D is perhaps TRBD1 or TRBD2 (5 bases each). The ends were cut back, 0 bases at V and 2 bases at J, with 10 bases in the middle. The CDR3 extends over 15 amino acids. CDR1 LNHNV and CDR2 YYDKDF come from the germline V gene (reference sequence). In DNA form, the CDR3 reads TGTGCCACCAGCAGAGATTTGGGACGACAAGAGACCCAGTACTTC. Protein: CATSRDLGRQETQYF.

This clonotype was found many times. The chain carries TRBV9 and TRBJ2-1; 8 bases are a match to TRBD2. Germline loops: CDR1 SGDLS, CDR2 YYNGEE. The CDR3 is 16 amino acids. V was clipped by 3 bases and J by 8 bases; unmatched bases: 13. CDR3 DNA sequence: TGTGCCAGCAGCGATGCCCTAACGGGAGGGCCTCATGAGCAGTTCTTC. Its translation: CASSDALTGGPHEQFF. The variable domain in full, with the rest retrieved from reference TRBV9 and TRBJ2-1, is DSGVTQTPKHLITATGQRVTLRCSPRSGDLSVYWYQQSLDQGLQFLIQYYNGEERAKGNILERFSAQQFPDLHSELNLSSLELGDSALYFCASSDALTGGPHEQFFGPGTRLTVL.

This clonotype was picked up many times. The chain recombines TRBV15 with TRBJ2-2; TRBD1 matches at 7 bases. Unmatched junction bases numbered 6, after V lost 1 base and J lost 4 bases. Germline assignment: CDR1 LNHNV and CDR2 YYDKDF (reference sequence). The CDR3 runs 16 residues. The CDR3 DNA reads TGTGCCACCAGCAGAGCCGGGACAGACCGCACCGGGGAGCTGTTTTTT. Amino acid sequence: CATSRAGTDRTGELFF. Based on the CDR3 plus reference TRBV15 and TRBJ2-2, the full variable domain is DAMVIQNPRYQVTQFGKPVTLSCSQTLNHNVMYWYQQKSSQAPKLLFHYYDKDFNNEADTPDNFQSRRPNTSFCFLDIRSPGLGDTAMYLCATSRAGTDRTGELFFGEGSRLTVL.

With regard to this clonotype: Given a much more abundant clone one base away, this may be a read error. The chain is built from TRBV4-1 and TRBJ2-7; 8 bases align to TRBD2. CDR1 is MGHRA and CDR2 is YSYEKL in the germline V gene. This CDR3 has 15 residues. CDR3 in amino acids: CASSHLAGSSHEQYF. The CDR3 DNA is TGCGCCAGCAGCCACCTAGCGGGTAGCTCCCACGAGCAGTACTTC.

In regard to this clonotype: Mismatch with germline at one junction end may stem from a read error. The chain couples TRBV10-2 to TRBJ1-6; 7 bases fit TRBD1. Germline CDR1 WSHSY, CDR2 SAAADI. The CDR3 spans 15 residues. CDR3 region: CASSEEGTVNSPLHF. CDR3 coding DNA: TGTGCCAGCAGTGAAGAGGGGACAGTTAATTCACCCCTCCACTTT.

CDR3 bases: TGTGCCAGCTCACGCGACAGGGGAGAGACCCAGTACTTC. Protein sequence: CASSRDRGETQYF. V and J are TRBV18 and TRBJ2-5; 8 bases line up with TRBD1. Germline lookup yields CDR1 KGHSH and CDR2 LQKENI. There are 13 residues in the CDR3. V lost 4 bases, J lost 4 bases, and 2 bases stayed unmatched.

This clonotype was seen repeatedly, ten times or more. The V call is TRBV7-9, the J call TRBJ2-2; TRBD2 matches 9 bases. Trimming removed 6 bases from V and 5 bases from J; junction bases left unmatched: 7. This CDR3 contains 15 residues. The germline V gene has CDR1 SEHNR and CDR2 FQNEAQ (reference sequence). CDR3 in amino acids: CASSSGTSSTGELFF. The CDR3 DNA reads as TGTGCCAGCAGTTCAGGGACTAGCTCGACCGGGGAGCTGTTTTTT.

The DNA of the CDR3 is TGTGCCAGTAGGCACAGGGAAGGGAAGCCCCAGCATTTT. Translating gives CASRHREGKPQHF. This chain uses TRBV19 with TRBJ1-5, with D possibly TRBD1 on 6 matching bases. This CDR3 is built from 13 residues. Trimming removed 6 bases from V and 8 bases from J, with 14 bases in between. Germline-derived CDR1 and CDR2 are LNHDA and SQIVND (reference sequence).

V and J are TRBV20-1 and TRBJ2-3, with D hard to call. In germline, CDR1 is DFQATT, CDR2 SNEGSKA (reference sequence). The CDR3 has 14 amino acids. Between the trimmed V and J ends, which lost 3 bases and 0 bases, there was a span of 10 bases. In DNA form, the CDR3 reads TGCAGTGCTAGTACATCCCCTAGCACAGATACGCAGTATTTT. Amino acids: CSASTSPSTDTQYF.

V and J are TRBV6-2 or TRBV6-3 and TRBJ2-6; possibly TRBD1 for D (6 bases). The CDR3 sequence is 17 residues long. V was shortened by 7 bases and J by 2 bases, with 18 bases between the two germline ends. In germline, CDR1 is MNHEY, CDR2 SVGEGT. CDR3 sequence (DNA): TGTGCCAGCATCCTGGACAGAGATTATACTGGGGCCAACGTCCTGACTTTC. Translating gives CASILDRDYTGANVLTF.